This TCR beta chain is drawn from a study of post-analysis software for immune sequencing data. Overall study results and limits: Those samples that were prepared in the same batch co-clustered strongly by F measure. People with multiple sclerosis had a significantly lower normalized Chao1 diversity than controls did.

Sequencing libraries made from TCR beta cDNA carried unique molecular identifiers. MiXCR was run by TCRdb on the PCR reads, yielding one entry per CDR3 protein. The sample gives about 540,000 distinct CDR3 sequences, about a third of which show up once; 4.5% to 7.5% is in the top ten. This clonotype was found a few times. Antigen specificity is unknown. The clonotype originates from a girl aged 2-17 years with multiple sclerosis. Sequenced sample: blood.

In DNA form, the CDR3 reads TGCAGTGCTGCGCCTAGCGGCCCCCACGGGGATACGCAGTATTTT. Amino acids: CSAAPSGPHGDTQYF. The rearrangement joins TRBV20-1 to TRBJ2-3, with TRBD2 matching over 7 bases. Per germline, CDR1 DFQATT and CDR2 SNEGSKA (reference sequence). The CDR3 contains 15 residues. V was pared by 5 bases and J by 6 bases, with 14 bases of the junction left unmatched.